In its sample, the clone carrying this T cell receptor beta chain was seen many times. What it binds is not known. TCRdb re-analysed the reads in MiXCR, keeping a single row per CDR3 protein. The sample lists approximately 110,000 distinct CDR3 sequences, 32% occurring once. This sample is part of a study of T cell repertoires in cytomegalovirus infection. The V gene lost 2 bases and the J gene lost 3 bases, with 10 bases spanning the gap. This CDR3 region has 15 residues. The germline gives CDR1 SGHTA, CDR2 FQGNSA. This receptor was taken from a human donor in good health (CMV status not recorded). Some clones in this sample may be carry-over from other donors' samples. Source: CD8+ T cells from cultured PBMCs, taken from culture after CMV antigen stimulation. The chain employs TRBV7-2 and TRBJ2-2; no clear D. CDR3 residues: CASSLMPGYTGELFF. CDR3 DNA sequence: TGTGCCAGCAGCTTAATGCCAGGCTACACCGGGGAGCTGTTTTTT.